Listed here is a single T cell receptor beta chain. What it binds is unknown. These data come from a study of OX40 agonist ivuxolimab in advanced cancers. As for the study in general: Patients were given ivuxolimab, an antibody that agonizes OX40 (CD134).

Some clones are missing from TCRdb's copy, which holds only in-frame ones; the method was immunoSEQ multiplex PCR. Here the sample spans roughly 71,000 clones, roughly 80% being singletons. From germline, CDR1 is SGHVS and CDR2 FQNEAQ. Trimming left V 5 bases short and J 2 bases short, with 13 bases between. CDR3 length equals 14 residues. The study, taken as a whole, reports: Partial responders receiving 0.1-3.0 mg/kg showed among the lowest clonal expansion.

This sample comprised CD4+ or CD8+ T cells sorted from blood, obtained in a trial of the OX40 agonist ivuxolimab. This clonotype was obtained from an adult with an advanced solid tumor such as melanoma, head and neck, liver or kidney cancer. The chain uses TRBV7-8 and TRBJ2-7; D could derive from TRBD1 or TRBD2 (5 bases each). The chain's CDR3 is CASSPGRTTYEQYF. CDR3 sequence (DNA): TGTGCCAGCAGCCCGGGACGGACGACCTACGAGCAGTACTTC.